This record concerns one T cell receptor beta chain sequence. Antigen: not known. For the second PCR, which ran for about 7 to 12 cycles, a sample-barcoded 5' primer and a J-beta primer mix were used. TCRdb reprocessed the 5' RACE reads with MiXCR, giving one entry per CDR3 protein. This sample has roughly 800,000 distinct CDR3 sequences, with about three fifths found just once. The data were taken from a study of blood T cells in healthy people across ages. Study-wide points: While age rose, TCR beta diversity per million T cells dropped in a roughly linear way.

The CDR3 spans 12 residues. Germline lookup yields CDR1 SGDLS and CDR2 YYNGEE. Trimming stripped 3 bases from V and 5 bases from J, with 8 bases between. The clonotype comes from a man aged 25 to 40 in good health. The chain recombines TRBV9 with TRBJ1-2, with D possibly being TRBD1 (5 bases). Sequencing used blood. The DNA of the CDR3 is TGTGCCAGCAGCGCGGACATATATGGCTACACCTTC. Residues: CASSADIYGYTF. The full variable domain, rest sourced from reference TRBV9 and TRBJ1-2, is DSGVTQTPKHLITATGQRVTLRCSPRSGDLSVYWYQQSLDQGLQFLIQYYNGEERAKGNILERFSAQQFPDLHSELNLSSLELGDSALYFCASSADIYGYTFGSGTRLTVV.